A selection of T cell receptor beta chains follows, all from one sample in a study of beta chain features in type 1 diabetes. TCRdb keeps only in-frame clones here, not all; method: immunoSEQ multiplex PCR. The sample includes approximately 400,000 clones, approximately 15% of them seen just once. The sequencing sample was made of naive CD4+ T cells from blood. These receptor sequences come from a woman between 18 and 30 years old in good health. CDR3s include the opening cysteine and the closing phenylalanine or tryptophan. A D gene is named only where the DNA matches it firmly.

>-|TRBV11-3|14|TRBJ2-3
CASSLAPRADTQYF
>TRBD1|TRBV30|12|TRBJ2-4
CAWTRTGTIQYF
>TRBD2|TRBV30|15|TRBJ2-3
CAWSPGTSGAYTQYF
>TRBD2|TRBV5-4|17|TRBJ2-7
CASSPGTSGTRGDEQYF
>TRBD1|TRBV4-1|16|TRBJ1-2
CASSQKDRGFAYGYTF
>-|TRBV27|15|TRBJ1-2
CASSLKQGRNYGYTF
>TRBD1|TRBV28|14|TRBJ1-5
CASSVRTGLAPQHF
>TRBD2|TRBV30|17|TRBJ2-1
CAWSARLAGGSYNEQFF
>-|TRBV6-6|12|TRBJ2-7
CASSYSTGGKYF
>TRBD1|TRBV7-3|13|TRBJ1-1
CASSLDRDTEAFF
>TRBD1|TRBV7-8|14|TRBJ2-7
CASSSQRQGREQYF
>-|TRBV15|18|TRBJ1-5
CATSRDNPLLYGNQPQHF
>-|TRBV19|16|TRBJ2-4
CASSRQRQSSKNIQYF
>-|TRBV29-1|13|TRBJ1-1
CSVGLTVNTEAFF
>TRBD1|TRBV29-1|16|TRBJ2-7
CSVEDQRGPTSYEQYF
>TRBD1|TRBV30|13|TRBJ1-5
CAWSPETGTGPHF
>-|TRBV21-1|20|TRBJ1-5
CASSKLGGGGQADSNQPQHF
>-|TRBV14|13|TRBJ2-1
CASSQYGGLEQFF
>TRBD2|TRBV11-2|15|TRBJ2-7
CASRRSGTSGYEQYF
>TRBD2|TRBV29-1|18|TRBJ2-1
CSVESTGYSGRRRNEQFF
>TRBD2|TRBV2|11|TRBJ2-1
CASSEGGREFF
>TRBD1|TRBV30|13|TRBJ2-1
CAWRGQLVNEQFF
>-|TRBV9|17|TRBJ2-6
CASSVVVTGRTANVLTF
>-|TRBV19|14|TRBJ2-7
CASSKYGRSYEQYF
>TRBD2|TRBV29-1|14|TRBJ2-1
CSFRLAGPYNEQFF
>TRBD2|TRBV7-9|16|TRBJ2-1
CASSLRTSGRINEQFF
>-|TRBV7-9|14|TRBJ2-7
CASSLDSQLNEQYF
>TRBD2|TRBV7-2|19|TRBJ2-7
CASSTPRGGSLVSSYEQYF
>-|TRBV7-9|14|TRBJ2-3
CASSPFTQTDTQYF
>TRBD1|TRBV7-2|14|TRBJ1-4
CASSAGTGREKLFF
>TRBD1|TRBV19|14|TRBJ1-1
CASKRQGAGTEAFF
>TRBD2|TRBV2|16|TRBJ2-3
CASSGQLAGGADTQYF
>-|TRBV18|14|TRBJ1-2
CASSPPHSNYGYTF
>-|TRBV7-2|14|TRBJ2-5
CASSQGAGVETQYF
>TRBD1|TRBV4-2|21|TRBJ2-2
CASSQPWAGQGNLRDTGELFF
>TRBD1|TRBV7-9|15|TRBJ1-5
CASSLAGGSNQPQHF
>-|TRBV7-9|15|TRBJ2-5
CASSSLGAVQETQYF
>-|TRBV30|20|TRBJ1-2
CAWSSSIPGHLGRSPGGYTF
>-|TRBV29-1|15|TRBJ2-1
CSVESVGRRYNEQFF
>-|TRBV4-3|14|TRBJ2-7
CASSPGHGLPEQYF
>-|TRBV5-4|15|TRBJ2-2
CASSPPRRNTGELFF
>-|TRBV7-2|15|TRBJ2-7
CASSFTAGTSYEQYF
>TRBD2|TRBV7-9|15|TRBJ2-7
CASSLDGRPAYEQYF
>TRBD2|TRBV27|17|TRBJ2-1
CASHPLAGGPLDNEQFF
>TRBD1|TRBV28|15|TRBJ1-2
CASSTSGTGNYGYTF
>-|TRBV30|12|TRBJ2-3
CAWSAAADTQYF
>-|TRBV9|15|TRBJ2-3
CASKEGTDLTDTQYF
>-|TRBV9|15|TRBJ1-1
CASSVRQAGATEAFF
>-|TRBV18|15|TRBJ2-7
CASSPPMGGRDEQYF
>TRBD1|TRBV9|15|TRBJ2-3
CASSARGQGPDTQYF
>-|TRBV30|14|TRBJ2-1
CAWTRLATYNEQFF
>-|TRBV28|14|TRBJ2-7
CASSLWGVNYEQYF
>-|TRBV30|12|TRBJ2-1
CALPWGVNEQFF